The next 9 T cell receptor beta chains were all read from a single sample in a study of OX40 agonist ivuxolimab in advanced cancers. The data were produced by immunoSEQ multiplex PCR, yet TCRdb's version contains in-frame clones alone and is incomplete. The sample shows about 79,000 clones, 80% to 90% of them seen only once. The source was CD4+ or CD8+ T cells sorted from blood, collected in a trial of the OX40 agonist ivuxolimab. The origin of the receptors is an adult with an advanced solid tumor such as melanoma, head and neck, liver or kidney cancer.

This clone was detected a few times. The chain couples TRBV7-9 to TRBJ1-2; TRBD1 matches 11 bases. From germline, CDR1 is SEHNR and CDR2 FQNEAQ (reference sequence). Trimming cost V 4 bases and J 4 bases; bases outside gene matches: 2. This CDR3 is 14 amino acids long. As DNA, the CDR3 is TGTGCCAGCAGCTCCGGACAGGGGGCCTATGGCTACACCTTC. Encoded protein: CASSSGQGAYGYTF.

The V gene is TRBV29-1, the J gene TRBJ2-7; D possibly matches TRBD1 or TRBD2 (5 bases each). The CDR3 runs 12 residues. The V and J ends lost 6 bases and 0 bases respectively, with 9 bases between them. CDR1 SQVTM and CDR2 ANQGSEA come from the germline V gene. The CDR3 nucleotides read TGCAGCGTGGGACGGAGCTCCTACGAGCAGTACTTC. Protein sequence: CSVGRSSYEQYF.

The rearrangement uses TRBV2 and TRBJ2-7, with 9 nucleotides matching TRBD1. The CDR3 spans 17 residues. V was pared by 2 bases and J by 2 bases, with 10 bases of the junction left unmatched. Germline CDR1 SNHLY, CDR2 FYNNEI. CDR3 in amino acids: CASSENSPGQGTYEQYF. CDR3 nucleotide sequence: TGTGCCAGCAGTGAAAACTCGCCGGGACAGGGAACCTACGAGCAGTACTTC.

The chain uses TRBV18 and TRBJ1-1; possible D gene TRBD1, 5 bases. The V gene's germline CDR1 is KGHSH and CDR2 LQKENI. CDR3 length equals 15 residues. Trimming cost V 6 bases and J 10 bases, with 24 bases left between them. CDR3 sequence: CASSAHSGGSGAAFF. In nucleotides, the CDR3 is TGTGCCAGCTCCGCCCATTCGGGAGGCAGTGGGGCAGCTTTCTTT.

This clone was picked up a small number of times. The chain recombines TRBV23-1 with TRBJ2-3; 7 bases line up with TRBD1. Being an ORF, TRBV23-1 has a function that is uncertain. Unmatched junction bases numbered 15, after V lost 2 bases and J lost 1 base. CDR3 length: 19 residues. The CDR3 here is CASSQTIDGVTGRTDTQYF. The CDR3 bases are TGCGCCAGCAGTCAAACCATCGACGGGGTGACAGGGCGCACAGATACGCAGTATTTT.

CDR3 nucleotide sequence: TGTGCCAGCATAGGAGGGGGTAGAGGCTATGGCTACACCTTC. Protein product: CASIGGGRGYGYTF. The J gene is TRBJ1-2, the V gene TRBV2; tentative D call: TRBD1 (6 bases). Germline CDR1 and CDR2: SNHLY and FYNNEI. The ends were cut back, 7 bases at V and 4 bases at J, with 16 bases in the middle. The CDR3 spans 14 residues. The whole variable domain, filled in from reference TRBV2 and TRBJ1-2, reads EPEVTQTPSHQVTQMGQEVILRCVPISNHLYFYWYRQILGQKVEFLVSFYNNEISEKSEIFDDQFSVERPDGSNFTLKIRSTKLEDSAMYFCASIGGGRGYGYTFGSGTRLTVV.

This clone was picked up a small number of times. This chain links TRBV5-5 with TRBJ2-5, with 11 bases aligning to TRBD1. Germline V lookup: CDR1 SGHKS, CDR2 YYEKEE (reference sequence). J lost 7 bases, V lost 1 base, and 6 bases had no gene match. There are 15 residues in the CDR3. The CDR3 loop is CASSLPPGQGGTQYF. As DNA, the CDR3 is TGTGCCAGCAGCTTGCCTCCGGGACAGGGGGGGACCCAGTACTTC. Filled out from reference TRBV5-5 and TRBJ2-5, the complete variable domain reads DAGVTQSPTHLIKTRGQQVTLRCSPISGHKSVSWYQQVLGQGPQFIFQYYEKEERGRGNFPDRFSARQFPNYSSELNVNALLLGDSALYLCASSLPPGQGGTQYFGPGTRLLVL.

This clone appeared a few times. The chain joins TRBV30 to TRBJ1-3; no firm D call. There are 12 residues in the CDR3. V gave up 4 bases and J gave up 0 bases, with 4 bases separating them. Germline V gene sequence: CDR1 GTSNPN, CDR2 SVGIG (reference sequence). The CDR3 DNA reads as TGTGCCTGGACGGACTCTGGAAACACCATATATTTT. Translating gives CAWTDSGNTIYF.

The rearrangement links TRBV7-6 to TRBJ2-6; D unclear. The V end was cut by 4 bases, the J end by 2 bases, with 9 bases between. Looked up from germline, CDR1 is SGHVS and CDR2 is FNYEAQ. The CDR3 spans 15 residues. The CDR3 nucleotides read TGTGCCAGCAGCTCTCCAGCGACTGGGGCCAACGTCCTGACTTTC. Translation: CASSSPATGANVLTF.